This is a list of T cell receptor beta chains from one sample in a study of blood T cell repertoires in COVID-19. Assay used: immunoSEQ multiplex PCR; TCRdb lists only in-frame clones, some missing. The table records 250,000 to 350,000 clones, just over 85% of them present only once. The sample taken for sequencing was PBMCs or T cells enriched from blood (not recorded which). The source of these receptors is a woman in her late teens or twenties who had recovered from COVID-19. CDR3s include the opening cysteine and the closing phenylalanine or tryptophan. A D gene is named only where the DNA matches it firmly. Expanded clones get a size class; other rows say once, few or many, or leave the size out.

>-|TRBD1|TRBJ1-2|TRBV27
TGTGCCAGCGGCATAACAGGGGACTATGGCTACACCTTC
CASGITGDYGYTF
>-|-|TRBJ1-2|TRBV7-9
TGTGCCAGCAGCATCAGCACAGGGTCGGAGGGCTACACCTTC
CASSISTGSEGYTF
>-|TRBD1|TRBJ1-2|TRBV6-6
TGTGCCAGCAGCCAGGGGGCCGGATATGGCTACACCTTC
CASSQGAGYGYTF
>-|TRBD1|TRBJ1-1|TRBV5-5
TGTGCCAGCAGCCGACAGGACAGGTTGAACACTGAAGCTTTCTTT
CASSRQDRLNTEAFF
>few|-|TRBJ1-2|TRBV9
TGTGCCAGCAGCGTAGATACCTATTCTAACTATGGCTACACCTTC
CASSVDTYSNYGYTF
>-|-|TRBJ2-3|TRBV2
TGTGCCAGCACTACGGCACTCGGGGATACGCAGTATTTT
CASTTALGDTQYF
>-|-|TRBJ2-3|TRBV5-1
TGCGCCAGCAGCTCGGTCAGCTCGGGTTGGGATACGCAGTATTTT
CASSSVSSGWDTQYF
>-|TRBD1|TRBJ1-1|TRBV5-1
TGCGCCAGCAGCCCTACAGGGGAGGTGACCACTGAAGCTTTCTTT
CASSPTGEVTTEAFF
>once|TRBD1|TRBJ2-1|TRBV6-5
TGTGCCAGCAGGACAGGGGCAATCAATGAGCAGTTCTTC
CASRTGAINEQFF
>-|TRBD1|TRBJ1-5|TRBV27
TGTGCCAGCAGGCTGTCCGGGACAGACACTGGGCCTGGGCCCCAGCATTTT
CASRLSGTDTGPGPQHF
>-|-|TRBJ1-2|TRBV5-4
TGTGCCAGCAGCCACGGGGGGGACTATGGCTACACCTTC
CASSHGGDYGYTF
>-|TRBD1|TRBJ2-7|TRBV30
TGTGCCTGGGACGTCCTACAGGGGGAAGGCGAGCAGTACTTC
CAWDVLQGEGEQYF
>-|-|TRBJ1-1|TRBV3-1/TRBV3-2
TGTGCCAGCAAAGGGACACCTCAAAACACTGAAGCTTTCTTT
CASKGTPQNTEAFF
>-|-|TRBJ1-1|TRBV21-1
TGTGCCAGCCAAAACCGGGGAGACACTGAAGCTTTCTTT
CASQNRGDTEAFF
>-|-|TRBJ2-1|TRBV10-2
TGCGCCAGCAGTGAGCCTCCCATGGGCGGGGGACACTACAATGAGCAGTTCTTC
CASSEPPMGGGHYNEQFF
>once|TRBD2|TRBJ2-3|TRBV14
TGTGCCAGCAGCCAAATGATTCTAGCGGGGGGAGATACGCAGTATTTT
CASSQMILAGGDTQYF
>few|TRBD1|TRBJ1-1|TRBV25-1
TGTGCCAGCAGTGAGGGGTGGACAGGGGGCAACTGGAACACTGAAGCTTTCTTT
CASSEGWTGGNWNTEAFF
>once|-|TRBJ1-1|TRBV25-1
TGTGCCAGCAGTGCACCCCCTCGGGGTAAGAACACTGAAGCTTTCTTT
CASSAPPRGKNTEAFF
>-|TRBD1|TRBJ1-6|TRBV9
TGTGCCAGCAGCGTAGGACAGGGTTATTCACCCCTCCACTTT
CASSVGQGYSPLHF
>-|-|TRBJ1-1|TRBV6-4
TGTGCCAGCCGGACGGACATTGGCACTGAAGCTTTCTTT
CASRTDIGTEAFF
>once|TRBD1|TRBJ1-1|TRBV10-3
TGTGCCATCAGCAGGACAGGCGGAAATGAAATGACTGAAGCTTTCTTT
CAISRTGGNEMTEAFF
>-|-|TRBJ2-5|TRBV24-1
TGTGCCACCAGTGATTTGTCCGGGAAAGGGGAGACCCAGTACTTC
CATSDLSGKGETQYF